This T cell receptor (beta chain) was retrieved from a study of human T cells and chemical hapten exposure. Turning to the study itself: Sensitization employed 2% DPC on approximately 2 cm by approximately 2 cm of upper inner arm skin.

The table lists this clonotype with a few counts. Time point here: patch test 1, 2 weeks after DPC sensitization. Noted treatment: therapeutic diphenylcyclopropenone sensitization with weekly scalp DPC. The total RNA was obtained from whole blood that was not fractionated. One entry per CDR3 protein results from TCRdb running MiXCR on the RACE reads. The sample has 180,000 or so distinct CDR3 sequences; roughly 15% are singletons. V was cut by 4 bases and J by 1 base, with 14 bases left in between. The V gene's germline CDR1 is SNHLY and CDR2 FYNNEI. The CDR3 extends over 16 amino acids. The sample here was whole blood, taken in connection with sensitization to the hapten diphenylcyclopropenone (DPC). The receptor was isolated from a woman aged 25 to 45 with alopecia areata. Some clones in this sample may be carry-over from other donors' samples. The chain employs TRBV2 and TRBJ2-4; TRBD1 might be the D (6 bases). The CDR3 DNA reads TGTGCCAGCAGTGTCTTAGGGACATCGGCCAAAAACATTCAGTACTTC. Translated, it gives CASSVLGTSAKNIQYF.